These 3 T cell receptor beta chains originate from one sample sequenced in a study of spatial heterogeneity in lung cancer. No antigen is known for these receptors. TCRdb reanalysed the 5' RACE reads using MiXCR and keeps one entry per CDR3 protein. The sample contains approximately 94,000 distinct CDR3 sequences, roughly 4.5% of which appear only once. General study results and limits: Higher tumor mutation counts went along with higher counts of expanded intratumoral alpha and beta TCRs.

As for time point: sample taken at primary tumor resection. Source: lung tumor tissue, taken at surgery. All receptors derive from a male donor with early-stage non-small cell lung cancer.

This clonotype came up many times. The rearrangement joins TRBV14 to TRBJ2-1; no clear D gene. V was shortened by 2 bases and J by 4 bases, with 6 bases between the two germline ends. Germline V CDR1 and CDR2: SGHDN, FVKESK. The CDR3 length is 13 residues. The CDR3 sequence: CASSQPEYNEQFF. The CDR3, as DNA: TGTGCCAGCAGCCAACCGGAGTACAATGAGCAGTTCTTC.

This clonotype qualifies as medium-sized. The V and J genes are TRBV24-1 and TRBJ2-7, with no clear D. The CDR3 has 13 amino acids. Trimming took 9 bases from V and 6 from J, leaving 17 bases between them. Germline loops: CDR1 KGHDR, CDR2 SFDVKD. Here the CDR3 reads CATAPGSTSEQYF. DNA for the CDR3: TGTGCCACCGCGCCCGGGTCGACAAGCGAGCAGTACTTC.

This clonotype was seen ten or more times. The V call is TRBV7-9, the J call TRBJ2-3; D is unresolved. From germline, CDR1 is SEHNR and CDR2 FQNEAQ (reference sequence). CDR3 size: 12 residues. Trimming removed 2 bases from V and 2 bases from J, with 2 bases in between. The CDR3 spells CASSLSTDTQYF. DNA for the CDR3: TGTGCCAGCAGCTTATCCACAGATACGCAGTATTTT.